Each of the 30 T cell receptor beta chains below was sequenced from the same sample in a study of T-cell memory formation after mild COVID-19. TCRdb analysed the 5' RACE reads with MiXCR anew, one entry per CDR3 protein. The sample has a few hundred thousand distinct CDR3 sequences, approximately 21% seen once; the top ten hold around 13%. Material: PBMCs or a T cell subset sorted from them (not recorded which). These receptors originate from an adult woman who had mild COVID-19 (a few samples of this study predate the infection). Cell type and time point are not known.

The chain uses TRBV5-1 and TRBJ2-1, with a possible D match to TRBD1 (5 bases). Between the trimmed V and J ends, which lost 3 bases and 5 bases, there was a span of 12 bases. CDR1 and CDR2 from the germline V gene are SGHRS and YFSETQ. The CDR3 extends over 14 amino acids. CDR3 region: CASSWLQADNEQFF. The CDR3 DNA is TGCGCCAGCAGCTGGTTACAGGCCGACAATGAGCAGTTCTTC.

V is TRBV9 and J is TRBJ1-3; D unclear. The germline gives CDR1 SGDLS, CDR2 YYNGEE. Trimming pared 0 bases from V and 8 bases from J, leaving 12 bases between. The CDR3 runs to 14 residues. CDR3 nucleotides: TGTGCCAGCAGCGTAGATCGGGGAACCTACACCATATATTTT. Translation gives CASSVDRGTYTIYF.

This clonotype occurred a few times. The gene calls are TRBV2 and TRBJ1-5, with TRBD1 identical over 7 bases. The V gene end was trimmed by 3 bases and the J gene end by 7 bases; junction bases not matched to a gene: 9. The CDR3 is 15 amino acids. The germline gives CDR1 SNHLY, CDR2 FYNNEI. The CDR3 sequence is CASSETGLVWQPQHF. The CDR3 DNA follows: TGTGCCAGCAGTGAGACAGGGCTAGTATGGCAGCCCCAGCATTTT.

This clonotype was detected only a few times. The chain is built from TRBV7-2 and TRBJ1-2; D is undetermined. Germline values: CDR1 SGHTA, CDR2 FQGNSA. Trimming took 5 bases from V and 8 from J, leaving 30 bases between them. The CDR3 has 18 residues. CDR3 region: CASSPKSSFGERPWGYTF. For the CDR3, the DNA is TGTGCCAGCAGCCCTAAGAGTTCATTCGGGGAGCGGCCTTGGGGCTACACCTTC.

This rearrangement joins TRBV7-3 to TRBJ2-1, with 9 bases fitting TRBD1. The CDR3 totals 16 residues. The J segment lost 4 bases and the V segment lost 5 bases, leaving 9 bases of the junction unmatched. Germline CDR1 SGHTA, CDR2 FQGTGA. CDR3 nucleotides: TGTGCCAGCAGCCGCGAGGGGACAGGGCGGTACAATGAGCAGTTCTTC. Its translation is CASSREGTGRYNEQFF.

The CDR3 reads CASSEGYRDRDYTF. CDR3 nucleotide sequence: TGTGCCAGCAGCGAAGGCTACCGGGACAGGGACTACACCTTC. The chain has TRBV7-9 and TRBJ1-2; the match to TRBD1 covers 9 bases. J gave up 10 bases and V 5 bases, and 11 bases lay outside the gene matches. Germline V CDR1 and CDR2: SEHNR, FQNEAQ (reference sequence). CDR3 length: 14 amino acids.

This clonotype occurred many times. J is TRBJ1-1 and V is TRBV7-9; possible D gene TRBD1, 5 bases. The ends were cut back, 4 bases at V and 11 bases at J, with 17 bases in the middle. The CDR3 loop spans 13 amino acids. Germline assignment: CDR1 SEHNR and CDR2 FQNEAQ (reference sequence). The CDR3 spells CASSSPLGTRAFF. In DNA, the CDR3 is TGTGCCAGCAGCTCCCCCCTCGGGACCCGGGCTTTCTTT.

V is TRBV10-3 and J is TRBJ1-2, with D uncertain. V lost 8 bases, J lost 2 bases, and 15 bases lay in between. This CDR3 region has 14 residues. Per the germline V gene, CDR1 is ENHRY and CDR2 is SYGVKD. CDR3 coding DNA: TGTGCCATCCGTCCAGGCCCCCTCAACTATGGCTACACCTTC. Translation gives CAIRPGPLNYGYTF.

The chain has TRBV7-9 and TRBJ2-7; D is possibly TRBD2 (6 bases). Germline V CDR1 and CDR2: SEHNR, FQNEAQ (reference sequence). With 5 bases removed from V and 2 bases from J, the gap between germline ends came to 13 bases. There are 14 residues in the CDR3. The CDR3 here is CASSPGVQPYEQYF. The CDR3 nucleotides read TGTGCCAGCAGCCCGGGGGTTCAGCCCTACGAGCAGTACTTC.

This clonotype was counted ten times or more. The CDR3 loop reads CASSLETPNQPQHF. CDR3 DNA sequence: TGCGCCAGCAGCTTGGAGACCCCGAATCAGCCCCAGCATTTT. The chain has TRBV5-1 and TRBJ1-5; D is undetermined. V lost 0 bases and J lost 4, with 8 bases in between. The V gene's germline CDR1 is SGHRS and CDR2 YFSETQ. CDR3 length: 14 amino acids. The entire variable domain, with the rest obtained from reference TRBV5-1 and TRBJ1-5, is as follows: KAGVTQTPRYLIKTRGQQVTLSCSPISGHRSVSWYQQTPGQGLQFLFEYFSETQRNKGNFPGRFSGRQFSNSRSEMNVSTLELGDSALYLCASSLETPNQPQHFGDGTRLSIL.

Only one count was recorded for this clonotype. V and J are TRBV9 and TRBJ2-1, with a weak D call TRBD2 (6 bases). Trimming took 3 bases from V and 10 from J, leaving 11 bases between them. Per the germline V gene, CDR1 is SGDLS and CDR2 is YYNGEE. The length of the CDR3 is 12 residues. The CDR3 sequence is CASSGRVREQFF. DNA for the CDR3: TGTGCCAGCAGCGGGAGGGTACGGGAGCAGTTCTTC.

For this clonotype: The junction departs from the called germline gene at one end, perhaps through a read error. The CDR3 sequence is CASSVTNLGGHPAF. For the CDR3, the DNA is TGTGCCAGCAGCGTAACAAATCTCGGGGGGCACCCCGCCTTT. This chain connects TRBV9 to TRBJ1-1, with D tentatively TRBD1 (6 bases). This CDR3 is built from 14 residues. Germline V gene lookup returns CDR1 SGDLS and CDR2 YYNGEE.

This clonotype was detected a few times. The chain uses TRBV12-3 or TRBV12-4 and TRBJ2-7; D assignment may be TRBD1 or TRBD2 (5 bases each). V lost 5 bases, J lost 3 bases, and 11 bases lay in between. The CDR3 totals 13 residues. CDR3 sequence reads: CASSTGPNYEQYF. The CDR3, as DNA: TGTGCCAGCAGTACGGGGCCTAACTACGAGCAGTACTTC.

The CDR3, as DNA: TGTGCCAGCAGAGAGGACAGGTTGGACACTGAAGCTTTCTTT. Protein: CASREDRLDTEAFF. V usage is TRBV6-2 or TRBV6-3 and J usage is TRBJ1-1, with 7 bases that match TRBD1. The junction had 7 bases not matched to a gene; V was cut back by 6 bases and J by 3 bases. This CDR3 has 14 amino acids. Germline lookup yields CDR1 MNHEY and CDR2 SVGEGT.

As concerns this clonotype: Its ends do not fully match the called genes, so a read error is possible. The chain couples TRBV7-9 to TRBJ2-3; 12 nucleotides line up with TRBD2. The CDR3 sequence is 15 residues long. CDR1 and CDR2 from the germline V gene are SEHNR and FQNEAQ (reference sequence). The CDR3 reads CASSLAGGSGDTQYF. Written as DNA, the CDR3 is TGTGCCAGCAGCCTAGCGGGGGGGAGCGGAGATACGCAGTATTTT. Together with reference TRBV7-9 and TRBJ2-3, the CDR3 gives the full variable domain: DTGVSQNPRHKITKRGQNVTFRCDPISEHNRLYWYRQTLGQGPEFLTYFQNEAQLEKSRLLSDRFSAERPKGSFSTLEIQRTEQGDSAMYLCASSLAGGSGDTQYFGPGTRLTVL.

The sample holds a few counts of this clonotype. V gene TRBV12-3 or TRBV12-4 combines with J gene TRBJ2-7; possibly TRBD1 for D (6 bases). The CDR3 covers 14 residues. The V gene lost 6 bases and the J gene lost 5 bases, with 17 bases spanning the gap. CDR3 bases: TGTGCCAGCAGCCGCACAGGGTACCGGGACGAGCAGTACTTC. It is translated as CASSRTGYRDEQYF.

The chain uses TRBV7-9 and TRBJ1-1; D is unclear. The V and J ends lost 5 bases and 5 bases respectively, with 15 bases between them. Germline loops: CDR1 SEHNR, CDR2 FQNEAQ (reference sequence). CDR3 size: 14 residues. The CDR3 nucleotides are TGTGCCAGCAGCCCCGGGCAATTGGGGACTGAAGCTTTCTTT. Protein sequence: CASSPGQLGTEAFF.

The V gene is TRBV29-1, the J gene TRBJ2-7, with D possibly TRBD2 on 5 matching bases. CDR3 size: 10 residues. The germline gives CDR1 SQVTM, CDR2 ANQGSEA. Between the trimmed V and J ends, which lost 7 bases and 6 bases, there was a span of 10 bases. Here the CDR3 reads CSALGSEQYF. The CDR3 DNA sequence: TGCAGCGCCCTAGGGAGCGAGCAGTACTTC.

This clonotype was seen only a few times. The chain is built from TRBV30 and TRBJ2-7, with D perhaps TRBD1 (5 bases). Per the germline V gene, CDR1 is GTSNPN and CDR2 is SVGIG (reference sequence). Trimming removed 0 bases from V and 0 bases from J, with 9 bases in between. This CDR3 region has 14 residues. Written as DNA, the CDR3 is TGTGCCTGGAGTGTACAGGCTGGCTCCTACGAGCAGTACTTC. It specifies CAWSVQAGSYEQYF. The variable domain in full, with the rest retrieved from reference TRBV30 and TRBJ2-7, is SQTIHQWPATLVQPVGSPLSLECTVEGTSNPNLYWYRQAAGRGLQLLFYSVGIGQISSEVPQNLSASRPQDRQFILSSKKLLLSDSGFYLCAWSVQAGSYEQYFGPGTRLTVT.

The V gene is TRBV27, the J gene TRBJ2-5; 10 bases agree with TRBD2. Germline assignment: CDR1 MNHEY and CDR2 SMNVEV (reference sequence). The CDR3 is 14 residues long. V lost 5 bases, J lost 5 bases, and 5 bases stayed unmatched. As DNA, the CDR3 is TGTGCCAGCAGTCCATTAGCGGGAGGTGAGACCCAGTACTTC. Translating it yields CASSPLAGGETQYF.

The CDR3 sequence is CASSLDRALAKNIQYF. In DNA form, the CDR3 reads TGTGCCAGCAGCTTAGACAGGGCTCTAGCCAAAAACATTCAGTACTTC. J is TRBJ2-4 and V is TRBV7-8; TRBD1 is a possible D gene (6 bases). Germline V gives CDR1 SGHVS, CDR2 FQNEAQ. The length of the CDR3 is 16 residues. Trimming removed 1 base from V and 0 bases from J, with 10 bases in between.

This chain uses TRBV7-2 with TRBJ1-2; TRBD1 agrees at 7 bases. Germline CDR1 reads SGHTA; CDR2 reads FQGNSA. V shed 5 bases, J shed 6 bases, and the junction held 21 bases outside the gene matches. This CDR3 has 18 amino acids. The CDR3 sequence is CASSADEGQFFARDGYTF. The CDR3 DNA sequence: TGTGCCAGCAGCGCCGATGAGGGACAGTTTTTCGCTAGGGATGGCTACACCTTC.

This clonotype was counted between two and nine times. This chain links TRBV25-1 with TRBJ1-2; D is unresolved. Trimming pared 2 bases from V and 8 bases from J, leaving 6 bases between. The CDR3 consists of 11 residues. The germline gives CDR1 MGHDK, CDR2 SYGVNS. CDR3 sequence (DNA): TGTGCCAGCAGTGAAGATGGGGGCTACACCTTC. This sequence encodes CASSEDGGYTF.

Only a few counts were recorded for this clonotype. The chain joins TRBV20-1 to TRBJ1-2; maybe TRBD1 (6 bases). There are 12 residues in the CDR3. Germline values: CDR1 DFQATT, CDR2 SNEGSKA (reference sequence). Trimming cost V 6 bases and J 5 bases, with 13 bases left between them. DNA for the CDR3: TGCAGTGCCCACAGGGCCCCTTATGGCTACACCTTC. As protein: CSAHRAPYGYTF.

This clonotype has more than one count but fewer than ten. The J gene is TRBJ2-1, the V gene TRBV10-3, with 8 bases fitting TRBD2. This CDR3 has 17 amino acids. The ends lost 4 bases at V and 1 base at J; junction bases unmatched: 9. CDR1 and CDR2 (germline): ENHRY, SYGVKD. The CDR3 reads CAISVEAGASSYNEQFF. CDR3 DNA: TGTGCCATCAGTGTGGAAGCGGGAGCTAGTTCCTACAATGAGCAGTTCTTC.

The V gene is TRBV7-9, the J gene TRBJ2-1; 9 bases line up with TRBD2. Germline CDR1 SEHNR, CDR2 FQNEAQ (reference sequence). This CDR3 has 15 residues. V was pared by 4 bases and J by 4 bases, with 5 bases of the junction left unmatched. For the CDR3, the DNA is TGTGCCAGCAGCTGGGGACTAGCCGCTTACAATGAGCAGTTCTTC. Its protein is CASSWGLAAYNEQFF.

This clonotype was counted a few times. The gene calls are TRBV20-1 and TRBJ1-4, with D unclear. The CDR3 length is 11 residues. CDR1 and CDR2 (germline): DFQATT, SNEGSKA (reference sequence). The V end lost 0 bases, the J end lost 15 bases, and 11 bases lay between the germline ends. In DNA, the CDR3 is TGCAGTGCTAGAGATGCCGGGATTGTGTTTTTT. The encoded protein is CSARDAGIVFF.

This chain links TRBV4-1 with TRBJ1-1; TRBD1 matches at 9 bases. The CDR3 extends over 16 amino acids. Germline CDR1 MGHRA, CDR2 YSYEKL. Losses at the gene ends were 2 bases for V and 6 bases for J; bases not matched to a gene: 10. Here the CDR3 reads CASSQRRDRGFAEAFF. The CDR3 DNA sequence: TGCGCCAGCAGCCAACGTCGAGACAGGGGGTTCGCTGAAGCTTTCTTT.

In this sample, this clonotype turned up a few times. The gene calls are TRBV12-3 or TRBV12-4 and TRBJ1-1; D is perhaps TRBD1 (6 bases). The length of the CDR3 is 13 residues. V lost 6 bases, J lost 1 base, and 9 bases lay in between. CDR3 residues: CASRGTTNTEAFF. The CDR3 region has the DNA TGTGCCAGCAGGGGGACAACGAACACTGAAGCTTTCTTT.

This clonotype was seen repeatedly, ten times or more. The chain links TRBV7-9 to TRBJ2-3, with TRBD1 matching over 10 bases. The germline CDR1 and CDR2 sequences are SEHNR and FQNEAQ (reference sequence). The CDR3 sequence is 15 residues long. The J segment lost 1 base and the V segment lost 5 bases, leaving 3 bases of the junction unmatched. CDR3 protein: CASSPGTGGTDTQYF. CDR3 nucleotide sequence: TGTGCCAGCAGCCCCGGGACAGGGGGCACAGATACGCAGTATTTT.